This T cell receptor beta chain emerged from a study of blood T cell repertoires in COVID-19. Study in general: In each case, the material was cDNA or gDNA derived from T cells, B-cell-depleted T cells, or PBMCs.

CDR3 length: 14 amino acids. Germline values: CDR1 MNHEY, CDR2 SVGAGI. Trimming took 2 bases from V and 3 from J; bases not matched to a gene: 3. Original handling: Reference gene primer amplification yielded estimated nucleated cell counts. Repertoires were generated with immunoSEQ multiplex PCR, while TCRdb's copy carries only in-frame clones and drops some. V and J calls and clone size are those listed in that table; D and trimming were worked out from the DNA. The sample has about 160,000 clones; approximately 87% are singletons. The receptor's source is a woman in her 70s with acute or convalescent COVID-19. This chain joins TRBV6-5 and TRBJ2-7; 8 bases fit TRBD1. The source material was peripheral blood. Here the CDR3 reads CASSYDRGGYEQYF. The CDR3 DNA is TGTGCCAGCAGTTACGACAGGGGCGGCTACGAGCAGTACTTC.